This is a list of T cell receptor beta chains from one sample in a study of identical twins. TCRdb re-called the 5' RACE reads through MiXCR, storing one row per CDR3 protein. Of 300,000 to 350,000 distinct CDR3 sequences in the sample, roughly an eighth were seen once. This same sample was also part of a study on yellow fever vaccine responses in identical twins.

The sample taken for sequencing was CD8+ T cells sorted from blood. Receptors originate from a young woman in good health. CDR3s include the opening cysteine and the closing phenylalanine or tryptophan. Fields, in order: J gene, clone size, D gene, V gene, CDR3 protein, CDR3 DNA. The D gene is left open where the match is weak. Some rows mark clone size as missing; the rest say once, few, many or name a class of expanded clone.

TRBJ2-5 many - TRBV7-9 CASSLTGSQETQYF TGTGCCAGCAGCTTAACAGGGAGCCAAGAGACCCAGTACTTC
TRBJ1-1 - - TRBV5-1 CASSKDITYEAFF TGCGCCAGCAGTAAGGACATAACCTATGAAGCTTTCTTT
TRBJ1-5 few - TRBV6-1 CASSEALPRGPGNQPQHF TGTGCCAGCAGTGAAGCGCTTCCTCGGGGGCCGGGCAATCAGCCCCAGCATTTT
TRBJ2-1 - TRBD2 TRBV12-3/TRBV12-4 CASRLANEQFF TGTGCCAGCAGACTAGCGAATGAGCAGTTCTTC
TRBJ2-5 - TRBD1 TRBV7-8 CASSPRETGVETQYF TGTGCCAGCAGCCCCAGGGAGACAGGGGTGGAGACCCAGTACTTC
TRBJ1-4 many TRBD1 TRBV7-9 CASSLAGDRNEKLFF TGTGCCAGCAGCTTAGCGGGGGACAGAAATGAAAAACTGTTTTTT
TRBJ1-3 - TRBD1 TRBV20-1 CSARERPGTAGNTIYF TGCAGTGCTAGAGAAAGACCCGGGACAGCCGGAAACACCATATATTTT
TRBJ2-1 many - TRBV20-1 CSASDRESFYEQFF TGCAGTGCTAGTGATCGGGAGTCTTTCTATGAGCAGTTCTTC
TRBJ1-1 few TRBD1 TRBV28 CASRQQGGEAFF TGTGCCAGCAGACAACAGGGGGGTGAAGCTTTCTTT
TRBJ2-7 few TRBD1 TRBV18 CASSLGQGSHEQYF TGTGCCAGCTCACTCGGACAGGGTTCCCACGAGCAGTACTTC
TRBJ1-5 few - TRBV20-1 CSAQGGDQPQHF TGCAGTGCTCAGGGCGGGGATCAGCCCCAGCATTTT
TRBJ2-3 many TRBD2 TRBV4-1 CASSQDGLAGAGDTQYF TGCGCCAGCAGCCAAGATGGACTAGCGGGAGCTGGAGATACGCAGTATTTT
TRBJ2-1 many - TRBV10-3 CAISGGDNEQFF TGTGCCATCAGTGGCGGGGACAATGAGCAGTTCTTC
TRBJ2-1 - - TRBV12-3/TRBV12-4 CASSLGVINVRGNEQFF TGTGCCAGCAGTTTAGGCGTGATAAACGTTCGGGGCAATGAGCAGTTCTTC
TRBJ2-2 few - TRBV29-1 CSVDQDLTGELFF TGCAGCGTTGATCAGGACTTGACCGGGGAGCTGTTTTTT
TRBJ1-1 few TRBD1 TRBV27 CASSLLDRATEAFF TGTGCCAGCAGTTTACTAGACAGGGCCACTGAAGCTTTCTTT
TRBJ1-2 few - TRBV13 CASSTGTKSGYTF TGTGCCAGCAGTACCGGGACAAAAAGTGGCTACACCTTC
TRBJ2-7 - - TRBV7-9 CASRTDEEQYF TGTGCCAGCAGGACCGACGAAGAGCAGTACTTC
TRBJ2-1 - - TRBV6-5 CASSYGYYNEQFF TGTGCCAGCAGTTATGGGTACTACAATGAGCAGTTCTTC
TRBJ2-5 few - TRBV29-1 CSVEDLDESKETQYF TGCAGCGTTGAAGACCTGGATGAATCCAAAGAGACCCAGTACTTC
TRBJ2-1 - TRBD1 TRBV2 CASVLGQGAPGNEQFF TGTGCCAGCGTACTGGGACAGGGGGCGCCGGGCAATGAGCAGTTCTTC
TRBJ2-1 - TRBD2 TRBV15 CAMRDSGSRDKQFF TGTGCCATGAGGGATAGCGGGAGTCGAGATAAGCAGTTCTTC
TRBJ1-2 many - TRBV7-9 CASSFPGGAIYGYTF TGTGCCAGCAGCTTCCCCGGGGGCGCGATCTATGGCTACACCTTC
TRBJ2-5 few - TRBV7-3 CASQGRPGQETQYF TGTGCCAGCCAAGGGAGGCCAGGCCAAGAGACCCAGTACTTC
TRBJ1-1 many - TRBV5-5 CASSAYSGRFLNTEAFF TGTGCCAGCAGCGCATACTCGGGCAGGTTCTTGAACACTGAAGCTTTCTTT
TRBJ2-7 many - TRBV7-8 CASSFFRGYEQYF TGTGCCAGCAGCTTTTTCAGGGGATACGAGCAGTACTTC
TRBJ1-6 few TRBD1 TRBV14 CASSQGQGLNSPLHF TGTGCCAGCAGCCAAGGACAGGGATTGAATTCACCCCTCCACTTT
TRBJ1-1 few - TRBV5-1 CASSLATGNILNTEAFF TGCGCCAGCAGCTTGGCTACAGGGAATATATTGAACACTGAAGCTTTCTTT
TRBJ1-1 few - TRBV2 CAIPGIQYGTEAFF TGTGCCATCCCCGGGATACAATATGGCACTGAAGCTTTCTTT
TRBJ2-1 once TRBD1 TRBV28 CASSSGTGGLNEQFF TGTGCCAGCAGTTCGGGGACAGGGGGGCTCAATGAGCAGTTCTTC
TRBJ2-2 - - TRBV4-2 CASSQGGTNTGELFF TGTGCCAGCAGCCAAGGGGGGACGAACACCGGGGAGCTGTTTTTT
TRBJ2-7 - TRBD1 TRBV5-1 CASSRDRDPVYEQYF TGCGCCAGCAGTAGGGACAGGGATCCGGTCTACGAGCAGTACTTC
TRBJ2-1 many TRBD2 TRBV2 CASSAPSGSSYNEQFF TGTGCCAGCAGCGCGCCTAGCGGAAGCTCCTACAATGAGCAGTTCTTC
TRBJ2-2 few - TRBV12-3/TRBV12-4 CASSEQPPRSNTGELFF TGTGCCAGCAGTGAACAACCCCCCCGATCGAACACCGGGGAGCTGTTTTTT
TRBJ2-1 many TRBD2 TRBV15 CATSRAREGYNEQFF TGTGCCACCAGCAGAGCCCGGGAGGGTTACAATGAGCAGTTCTTC
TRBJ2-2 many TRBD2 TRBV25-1 CASSEYGSGRPNTGELFF TGTGCCAGCAGTGAATATGGTAGCGGGAGGCCGAACACCGGGGAGCTGTTTTTT
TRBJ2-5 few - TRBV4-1 CASSQERGFQETQYF TGCGCCAGCAGCCAAGAAAGGGGGTTCCAAGAGACCCAGTACTTC